The rows below give T cell receptor beta chains drawn from one sample of a study of T cells in Graves' hyperthyroidism and ophthalmopathy. One entry per CDR3 protein, called by TCRdb with MiXCR from the multiplex PCR reads. The sample includes approximately 560,000 distinct CDR3 sequences, about a sixth of them seen just once. Sample: blood. These receptor sequences come from a woman aged 30 to 39 with Graves' hyperthyroidism. CDR3s include the opening cysteine and the closing phenylalanine or tryptophan. Only some rows state a clone size, as once, few, many or a class for expanded clones.

clone_size	v_call	j_call	cdr3_aa
many	TRBV27	TRBJ2-7	CASSPNERVEQYF
few	TRBV5-1	TRBJ2-1	CASSLQDRENEQFF
many	TRBV5-8	TRBJ1-5	CASSMDRASNQPQHF
many	TRBV20-1	TRBJ2-3	CSARDQRTPSTDTQYF
few	TRBV29-1	TRBJ2-3	CSVDLASGLTDTQYF
-	TRBV6-1	TRBJ1-5	CASSNDRTNQPQHF
once	TRBV27	TRBJ2-7	CASTPHRGAGYEQYF
-	TRBV7-9	TRBJ2-2	CASSLLFWAMNTGELFF
many	TRBV27	TRBJ1-6	CASSFGGNSSPLHF
-	TRBV24-1	TRBJ2-3	CATSETGTGSSDTRYF
few	TRBV3-1	TRBJ1-2	CASSHQGVGGYTF
many	TRBV7-9	TRBJ2-7	CASSLALAYEQYF
-	TRBV28	TRBJ2-7	CASSSGGAHSYEQYF
many	TRBV6-1	TRBJ1-5	CASSRATSNQPQHF
many	TRBV20-1	TRBJ1-5	CSASAFRAQPQHF
many	TRBV18	TRBJ1-4	CASSPQDFNEKLFF